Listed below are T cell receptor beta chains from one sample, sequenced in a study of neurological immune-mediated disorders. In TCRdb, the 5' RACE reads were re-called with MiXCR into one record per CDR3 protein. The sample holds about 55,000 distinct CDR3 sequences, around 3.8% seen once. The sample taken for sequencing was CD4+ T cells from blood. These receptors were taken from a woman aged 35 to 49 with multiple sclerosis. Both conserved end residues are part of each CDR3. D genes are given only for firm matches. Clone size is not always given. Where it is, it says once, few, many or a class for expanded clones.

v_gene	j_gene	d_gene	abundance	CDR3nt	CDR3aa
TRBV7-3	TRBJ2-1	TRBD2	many	TGTGCCAGCAGCGGAGGGACTAGCGGGGGGGCGGATGAGCAGTTCTTC	CASSGGTSGGADEQFF
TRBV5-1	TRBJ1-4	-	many	TGCGCCAGCAGCCTCCGGGACGCCAATGAAAAACTGTTTTTT	CASSLRDANEKLFF
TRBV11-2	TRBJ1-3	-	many	TGTGCCAGCAGCCCCGGACAGTTTGGAAACACCATATATTTT	CASSPGQFGNTIYF
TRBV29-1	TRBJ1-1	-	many	TGCAGCGTTGGGCACTCGAACACTGAAGCTTTCTTT	CSVGHSNTEAFF
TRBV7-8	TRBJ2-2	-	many	TGTGCCAGCAGCTTAGCGTTATCGGGCTCCGGGGAGCTGTTTTTT	CASSLALSGSGELFF
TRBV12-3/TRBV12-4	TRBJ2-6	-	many	TGTGCCAGCAGTTTTCGGGACCTCCTCTCTGGGGCCAACGTCCTGACTTTC	CASSFRDLLSGANVLTF
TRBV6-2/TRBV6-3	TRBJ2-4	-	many	TGTGCCAGCAGTTACCCACCTCGGGAGAGGGAGAACATTCAGTACTTC	CASSYPPRERENIQYF
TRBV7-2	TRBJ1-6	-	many	TGTGCCAGCAGTTTCCGGGCCCCTTATTCACCCCTCCACTTT	CASSFRAPYSPLHF
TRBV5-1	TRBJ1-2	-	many	TGCGCCAGCAGCTTGGAGACAGGACCACGCTATGGCTACACCTTC	CASSLETGPRYGYTF
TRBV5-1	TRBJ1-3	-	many	TGCGCCAGCAGCTTCGGAAGCTCTGGAAACACCATATATTTT	CASSFGSSGNTIYF
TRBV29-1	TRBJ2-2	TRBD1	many	TGCAGCGTGGACCCCGGGACAGGGGCCGATCATGGGAAGCTGTTTTTT	CSVDPGTGADHGKLFF
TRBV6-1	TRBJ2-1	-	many	TGTGCCAGCAGTGTCATTGAACAGTTCTTC	CASSVIEQFF
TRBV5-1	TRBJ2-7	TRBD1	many	TGCGCCAGCAGCCGTCGACAGGGGTACTACGAGCAGTACTTC	CASSRRQGYYEQYF
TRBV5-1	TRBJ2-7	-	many	TGCGCCAGCAGCTCTTGGGACGGAGTGGACGAGCAGTACTTC	CASSSWDGVDEQYF
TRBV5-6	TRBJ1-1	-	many	TGTGCCAGCAGCCAAATAAAGGCTATGAACACTGAAGCTTTCTTT	CASSQIKAMNTEAFF
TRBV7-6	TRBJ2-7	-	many	TGTGCCAGCAGCTCACCTGGTCGGTACGAGCAGTACTTC	CASSSPGRYEQYF
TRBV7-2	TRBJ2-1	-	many	TGTGCCAGCGGTCGGACCGGCTACAATGAGCAGTTCTTC	CASGRTGYNEQFF
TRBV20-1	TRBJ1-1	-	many	TGCAGTGCTAGAGATTCGGCAAAGGCTCAGAGGGCTGAAGCTTTCTTT	CSARDSAKAQRAEAFF
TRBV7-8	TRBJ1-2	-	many	TGTGCCAGCAGCGGAGACACCACCGTCTATGGCTACACCTTC	CASSGDTTVYGYTF
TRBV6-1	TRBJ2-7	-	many	TGTGCCAGCAGTGACCCAGGGGCTAGTTCCTACGAGCAGTACTTC	CASSDPGASSYEQYF
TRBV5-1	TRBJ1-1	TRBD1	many	TGCGCCAGCAGCTTCTGGACAGGGAACACTGAAGCTTTCTTT	CASSFWTGNTEAFF
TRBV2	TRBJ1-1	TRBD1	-	TGTGCCAGCAGTCATGACAGGGAGAGGACTGAAGCTTTCTTT	CASSHDRERTEAFF
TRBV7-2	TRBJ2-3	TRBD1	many	TGTGCCAGCAGCCCGGACAGGGTTACAGATACGCAGTATTTT	CASSPDRVTDTQYF
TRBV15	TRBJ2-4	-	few	TGTGCCACCAGCGCTCGAGGGAGCCGGCAAAACATTCAGTACTTC	CATSARGSRQNIQYF
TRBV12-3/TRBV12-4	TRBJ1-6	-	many	TGTGCCAGCAGAGCCTCAGGGTTTAATTCACCCCTCCACTTT	CASRASGFNSPLHF
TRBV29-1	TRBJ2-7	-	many	TGCAGCGTTGTGGTTGCGGTCACCTACGAGCAGTACTTC	CSVVVAVTYEQYF